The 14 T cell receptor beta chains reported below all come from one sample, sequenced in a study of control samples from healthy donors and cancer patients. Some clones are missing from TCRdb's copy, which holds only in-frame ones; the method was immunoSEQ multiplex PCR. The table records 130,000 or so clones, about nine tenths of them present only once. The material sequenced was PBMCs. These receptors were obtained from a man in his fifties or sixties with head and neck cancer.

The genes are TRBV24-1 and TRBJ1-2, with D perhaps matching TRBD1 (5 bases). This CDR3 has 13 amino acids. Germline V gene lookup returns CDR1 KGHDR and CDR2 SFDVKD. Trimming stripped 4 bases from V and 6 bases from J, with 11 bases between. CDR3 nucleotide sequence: TGTGCCACCAGTGACCGGGGGAACGATGGCTACACCTTC. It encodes CATSDRGNDGYTF.

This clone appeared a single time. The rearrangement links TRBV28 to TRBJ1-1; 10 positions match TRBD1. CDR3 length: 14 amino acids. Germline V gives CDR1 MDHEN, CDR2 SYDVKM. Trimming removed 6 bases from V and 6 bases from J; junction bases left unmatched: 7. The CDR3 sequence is CASREDRGTSEAFF. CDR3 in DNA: TGTGCCAGCAGAGAGGACAGGGGGACTTCTGAAGCTTTCTTT.

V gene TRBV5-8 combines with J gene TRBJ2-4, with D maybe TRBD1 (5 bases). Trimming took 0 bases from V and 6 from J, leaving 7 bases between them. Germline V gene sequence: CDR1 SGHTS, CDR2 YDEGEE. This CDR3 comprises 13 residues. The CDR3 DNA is TGTGCCAGCAGCTTGGGACAGACAAACATTCAGTACTTC. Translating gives CASSLGQTNIQYF.

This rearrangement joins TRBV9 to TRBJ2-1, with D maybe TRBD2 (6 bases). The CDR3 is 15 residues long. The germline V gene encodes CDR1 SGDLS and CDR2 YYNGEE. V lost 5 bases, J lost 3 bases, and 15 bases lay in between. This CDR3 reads CASRRGGDHYNEQFF. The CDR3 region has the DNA TGTGCCAGCAGGCGAGGAGGGGACCACTACAATGAGCAGTTCTTC. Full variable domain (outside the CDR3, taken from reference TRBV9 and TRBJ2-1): DSGVTQTPKHLITATGQRVTLRCSPRSGDLSVYWYQQSLDQGLQFLIQYYNGEERAKGNILERFSAQQFPDLHSELNLSSLELGDSALYFCASRRGGDHYNEQFFGPGTRLTVL.

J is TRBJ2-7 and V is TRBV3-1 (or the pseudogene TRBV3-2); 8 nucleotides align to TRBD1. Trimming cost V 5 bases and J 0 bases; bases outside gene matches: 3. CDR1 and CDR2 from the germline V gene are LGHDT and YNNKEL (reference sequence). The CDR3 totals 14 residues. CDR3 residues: CASSAGTGSYEQYF. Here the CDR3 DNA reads TGTGCCAGCAGCGCCGGGACAGGCTCCTACGAGCAGTACTTC.

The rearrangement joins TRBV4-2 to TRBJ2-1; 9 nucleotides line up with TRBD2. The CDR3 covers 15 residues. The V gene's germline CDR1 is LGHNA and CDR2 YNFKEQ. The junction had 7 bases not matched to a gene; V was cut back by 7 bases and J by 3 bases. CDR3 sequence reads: CASTDSGGRYNEQFF. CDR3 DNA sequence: TGTGCCAGCACCGATAGCGGGGGCCGCTACAATGAGCAGTTCTTC.

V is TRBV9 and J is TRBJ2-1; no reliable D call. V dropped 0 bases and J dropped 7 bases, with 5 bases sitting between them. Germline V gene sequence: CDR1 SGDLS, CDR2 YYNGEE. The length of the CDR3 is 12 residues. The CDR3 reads CASSVDINEQFF. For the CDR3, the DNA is TGTGCCAGCAGCGTAGATATTAATGAGCAGTTCTTC.

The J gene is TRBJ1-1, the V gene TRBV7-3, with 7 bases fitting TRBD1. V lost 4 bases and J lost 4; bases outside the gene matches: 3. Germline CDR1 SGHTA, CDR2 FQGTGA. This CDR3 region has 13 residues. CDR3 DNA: TGTGCCAGCAGCTCACGACAGGGCACTGAAGCTTTCTTT. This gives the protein CASSSRQGTEAFF. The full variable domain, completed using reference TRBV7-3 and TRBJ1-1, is GAGVSQTPSNKVTEKGKYVELRCDPISGHTALYWYRQSLGQGPEFLIYFQGTGAADDSGLPNDRFFAVRPEGSVSTLKIQRTERGDSAVYLCASSSRQGTEAFFGQGTRLTVV.

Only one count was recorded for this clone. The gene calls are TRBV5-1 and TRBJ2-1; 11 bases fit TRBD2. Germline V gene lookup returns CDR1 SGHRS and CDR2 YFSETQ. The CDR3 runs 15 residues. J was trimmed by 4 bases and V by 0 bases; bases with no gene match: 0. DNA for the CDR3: TGCGCCAGCAGCTTGGGACTAGCGGGATACAATGAGCAGTTCTTC. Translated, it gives CASSLGLAGYNEQFF.

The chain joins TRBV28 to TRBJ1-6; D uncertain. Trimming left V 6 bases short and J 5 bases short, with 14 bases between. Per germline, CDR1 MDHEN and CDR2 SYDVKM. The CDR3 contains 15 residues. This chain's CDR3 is CASREVLRNNSPLHF. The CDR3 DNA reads TGTGCCAGCAGAGAGGTCCTACGGAATAATTCACCCCTCCACTTT.

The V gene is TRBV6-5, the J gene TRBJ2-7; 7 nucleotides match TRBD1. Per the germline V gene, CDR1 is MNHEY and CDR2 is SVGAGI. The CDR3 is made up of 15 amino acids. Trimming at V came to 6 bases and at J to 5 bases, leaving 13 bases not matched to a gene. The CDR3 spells CASRLLTGQAHEQYF. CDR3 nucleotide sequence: TGTGCCAGCAGACTATTGACAGGGCAAGCCCACGAGCAGTACTTC.

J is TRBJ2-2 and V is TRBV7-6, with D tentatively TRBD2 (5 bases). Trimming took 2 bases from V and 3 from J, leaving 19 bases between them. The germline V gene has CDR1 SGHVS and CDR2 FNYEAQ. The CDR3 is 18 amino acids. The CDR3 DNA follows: TGTGCCAGCAGCTTATCCCGCCGAGGAGGCGGCGACACCGGGGAGCTGTTTTTT. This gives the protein CASSLSRRGGGDTGELFF.

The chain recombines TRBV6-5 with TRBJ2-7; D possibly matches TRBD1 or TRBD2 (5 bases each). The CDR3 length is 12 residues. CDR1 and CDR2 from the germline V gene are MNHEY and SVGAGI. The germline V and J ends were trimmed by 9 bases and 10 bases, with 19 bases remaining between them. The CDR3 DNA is TGTGCCAGTCGAGGGGCAGATAGTACCCAGTACTTC. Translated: CASRGADSTQYF.

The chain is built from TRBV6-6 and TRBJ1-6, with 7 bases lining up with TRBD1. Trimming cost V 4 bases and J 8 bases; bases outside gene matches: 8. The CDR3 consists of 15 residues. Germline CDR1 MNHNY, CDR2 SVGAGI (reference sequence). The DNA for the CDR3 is TGTGCCAGCAGTTTCCACAGGGGAGTAGATTCACCCCTCCACTTT. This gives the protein CASSFHRGVDSPLHF.